This entry describes one TCR beta chain. Trimming pared 3 bases from V and 7 bases from J, leaving 13 bases between. The germline V gene encodes CDR1 SNHLY and CDR2 FYNNEI. This CDR3 is built from 13 residues. Participants, roughly 18 to 90 years old, spanned approximately 26 US areas. These data belong to a study of blood T cell repertoires in COVID-19. Study details: The analysed material was cDNA or gDNA that came from T cells, B-cell-depleted T cells, or PBMCs.

Assay used: immunoSEQ multiplex PCR; TCRdb lists only in-frame clones, some missing. The repertoire consists of 150,000 or so clones, with approximately 90% occurring once and the leading ten covering more than 3.5%. The chain uses TRBV2 and TRBJ2-7; D might be TRBD1 (5 bases). The sample consisted of PBMCs or T cells enriched from blood (not recorded which). The TCR originated in a man in his fifties who had recovered from COVID-19. The CDR3 reads CASSDLAGIEQYF. In nucleotides, the CDR3 is TGTGCCAGCAGTGATCTGGCAGGGATTGAGCAGTACTTC.